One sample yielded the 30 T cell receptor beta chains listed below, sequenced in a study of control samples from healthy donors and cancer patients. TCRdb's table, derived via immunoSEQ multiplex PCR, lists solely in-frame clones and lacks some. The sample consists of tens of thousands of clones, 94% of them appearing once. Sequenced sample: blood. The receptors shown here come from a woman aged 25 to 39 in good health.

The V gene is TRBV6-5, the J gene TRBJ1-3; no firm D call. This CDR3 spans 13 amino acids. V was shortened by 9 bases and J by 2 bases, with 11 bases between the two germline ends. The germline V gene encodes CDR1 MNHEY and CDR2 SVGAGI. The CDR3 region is CASCHLPGNTIYF. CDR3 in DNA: TGTGCCAGTTGTCATCTCCCTGGAAACACCATATATTTT.

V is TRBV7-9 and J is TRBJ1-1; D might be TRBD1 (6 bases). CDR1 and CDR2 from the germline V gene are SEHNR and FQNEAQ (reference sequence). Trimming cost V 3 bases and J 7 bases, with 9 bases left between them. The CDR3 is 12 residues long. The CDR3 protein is CASSLAGVEAFF. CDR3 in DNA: TGTGCCAGCAGCTTGGCAGGGGTTGAAGCTTTCTTT.

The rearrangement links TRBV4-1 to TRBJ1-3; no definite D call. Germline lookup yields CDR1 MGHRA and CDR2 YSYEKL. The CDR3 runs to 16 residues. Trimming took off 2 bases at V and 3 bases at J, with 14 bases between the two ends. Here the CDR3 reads CASSQRALRLGNTIYF. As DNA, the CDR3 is TGCGCCAGCAGCCAAAGGGCCCTGAGACTTGGAAACACCATATATTTT.

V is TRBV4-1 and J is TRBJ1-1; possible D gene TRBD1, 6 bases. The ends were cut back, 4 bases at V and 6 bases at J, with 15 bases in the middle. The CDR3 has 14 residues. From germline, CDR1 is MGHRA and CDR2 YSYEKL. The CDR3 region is CASSPMDSPAEAFF. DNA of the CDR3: TGCGCCAGCAGCCCGATGGACAGTCCTGCTGAAGCTTTCTTT.

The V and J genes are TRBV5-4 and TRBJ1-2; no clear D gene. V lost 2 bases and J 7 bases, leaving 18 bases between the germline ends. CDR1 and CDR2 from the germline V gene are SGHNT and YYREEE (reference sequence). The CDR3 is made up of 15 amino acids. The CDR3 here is CASSFPSEFASGYTF. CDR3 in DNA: TGTGCCAGCAGCTTTCCTTCGGAATTCGCGTCTGGCTACACCTTC.

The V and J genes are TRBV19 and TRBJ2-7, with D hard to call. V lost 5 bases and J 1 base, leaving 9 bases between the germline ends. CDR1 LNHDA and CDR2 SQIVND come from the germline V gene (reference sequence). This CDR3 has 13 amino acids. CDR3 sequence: CASSSGGSYEQYF. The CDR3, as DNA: TGTGCCAGTAGTTCAGGTGGGTCCTACGAGCAGTACTTC.

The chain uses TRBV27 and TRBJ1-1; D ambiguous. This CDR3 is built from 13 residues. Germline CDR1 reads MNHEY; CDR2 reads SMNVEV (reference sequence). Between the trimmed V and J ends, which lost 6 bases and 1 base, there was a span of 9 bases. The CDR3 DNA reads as TGTGCCAGCAGGTGGAGGCAGAACACTGAAGCTTTCTTT. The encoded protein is CASRWRQNTEAFF.

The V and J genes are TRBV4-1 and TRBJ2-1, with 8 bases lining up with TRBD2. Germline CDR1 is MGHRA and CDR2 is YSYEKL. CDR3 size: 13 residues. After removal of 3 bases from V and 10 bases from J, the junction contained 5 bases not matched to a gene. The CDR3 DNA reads TGCGCCAGCAGCCATGGTAGCGGGGTCGAGCAGTTCTTC. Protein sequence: CASSHGSGVEQFF.

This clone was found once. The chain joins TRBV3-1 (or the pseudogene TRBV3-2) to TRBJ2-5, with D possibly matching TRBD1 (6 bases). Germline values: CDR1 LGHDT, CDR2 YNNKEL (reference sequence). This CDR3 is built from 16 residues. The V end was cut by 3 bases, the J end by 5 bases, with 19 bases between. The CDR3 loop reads CASSHRRGAWGETQYF. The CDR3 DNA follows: TGTGCCAGCAGCCATCGCAGGGGCGCGTGGGGGGAGACCCAGTACTTC.

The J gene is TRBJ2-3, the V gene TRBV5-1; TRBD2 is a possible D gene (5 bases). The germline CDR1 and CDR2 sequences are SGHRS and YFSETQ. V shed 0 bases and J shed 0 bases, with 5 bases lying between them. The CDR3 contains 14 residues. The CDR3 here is CASSLAGSTDTQYF. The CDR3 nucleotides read TGCGCCAGCAGCTTGGCGGGGAGCACAGATACGCAGTATTTT.

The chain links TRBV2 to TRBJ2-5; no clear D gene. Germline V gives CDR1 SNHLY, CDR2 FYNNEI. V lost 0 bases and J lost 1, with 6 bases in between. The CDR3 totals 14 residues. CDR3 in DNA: TGTGCCAGCAGTGAAGCCAGTCCCCAAGAGACCCAGTACTTC. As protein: CASSEASPQETQYF.

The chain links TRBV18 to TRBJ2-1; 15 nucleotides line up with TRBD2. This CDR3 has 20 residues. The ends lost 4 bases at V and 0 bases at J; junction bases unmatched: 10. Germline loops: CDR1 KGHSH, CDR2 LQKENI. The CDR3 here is CASSQTGLAGGPSSYNEQFF. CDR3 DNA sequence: TGTGCCAGCTCACAAACGGGACTAGCGGGGGGCCCTAGCTCCTACAATGAGCAGTTCTTC.

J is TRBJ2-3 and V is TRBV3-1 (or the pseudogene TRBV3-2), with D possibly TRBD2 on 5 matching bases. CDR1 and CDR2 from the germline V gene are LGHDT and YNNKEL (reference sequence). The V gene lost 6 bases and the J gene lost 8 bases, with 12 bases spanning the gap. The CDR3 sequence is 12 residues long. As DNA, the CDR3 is TGTGCCAGCAGTCTACTAGGACCTACGCAGTATTTT. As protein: CASSLLGPTQYF.

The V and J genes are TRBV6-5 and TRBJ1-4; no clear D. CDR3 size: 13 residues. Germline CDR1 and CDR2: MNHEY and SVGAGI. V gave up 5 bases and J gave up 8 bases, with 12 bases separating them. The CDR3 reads CASSRGLGEKLFF. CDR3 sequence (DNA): TGTGCCAGCAGTCGTGGGCTCGGGGAAAAACTGTTTTTT.

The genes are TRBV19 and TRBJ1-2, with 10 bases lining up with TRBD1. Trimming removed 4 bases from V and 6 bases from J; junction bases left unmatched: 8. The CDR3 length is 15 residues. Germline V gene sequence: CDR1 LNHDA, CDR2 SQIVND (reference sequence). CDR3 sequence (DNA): TGTGCCAGTAGTACCCTGACAGGGGGCTATAATGGCTACACCTTC. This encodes CASSTLTGGYNGYTF.

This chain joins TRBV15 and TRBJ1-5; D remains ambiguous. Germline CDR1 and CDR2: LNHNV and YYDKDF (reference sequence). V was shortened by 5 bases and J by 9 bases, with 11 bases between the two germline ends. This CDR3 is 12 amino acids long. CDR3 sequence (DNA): TGTGCCACCAGCGCAGCCCCCGGGCCCCAGCATTTT. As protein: CATSAAPGPQHF.

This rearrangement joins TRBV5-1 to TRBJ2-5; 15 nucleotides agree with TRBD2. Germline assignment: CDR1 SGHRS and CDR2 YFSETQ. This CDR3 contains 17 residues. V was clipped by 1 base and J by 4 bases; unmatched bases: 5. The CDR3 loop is CASSLPGLAGGRETQYF. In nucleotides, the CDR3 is TGCGCCAGCAGCTTGCCCGGACTAGCGGGGGGGCGAGAGACCCAGTACTTC. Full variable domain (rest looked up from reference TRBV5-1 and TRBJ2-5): KAGVTQTPRYLIKTRGQQVTLSCSPISGHRSVSWYQQTPGQGLQFLFEYFSETQRNKGNFPGRFSGRQFSNSRSEMNVSTLELGDSALYLCASSLPGLAGGRETQYFGPGTRLLVL.

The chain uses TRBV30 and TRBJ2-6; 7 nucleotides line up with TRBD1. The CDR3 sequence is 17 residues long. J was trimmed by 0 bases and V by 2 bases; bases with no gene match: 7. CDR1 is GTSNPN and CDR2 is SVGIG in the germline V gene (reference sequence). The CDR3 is CAWSRGRGNSGANVLTF. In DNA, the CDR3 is TGTGCCTGGAGTCGGGGCAGGGGGAACTCTGGGGCCAACGTCCTGACTTTC. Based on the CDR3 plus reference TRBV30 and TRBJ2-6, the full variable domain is SQTIHQWPATLVQPVGSPLSLECTVEGTSNPNLYWYRQAAGRGLQLLFYSVGIGQISSEVPQNLSASRPQDRQFILSSKKLLLSDSGFYLCAWSRGRGNSGANVLTFGAGSRLTVL.

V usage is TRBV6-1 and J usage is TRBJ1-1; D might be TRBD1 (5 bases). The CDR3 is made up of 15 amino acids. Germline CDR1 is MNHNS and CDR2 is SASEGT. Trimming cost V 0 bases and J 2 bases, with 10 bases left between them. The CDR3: CASSEAGGGNTEAFF. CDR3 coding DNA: TGTGCCAGCAGTGAAGCGGGGGGAGGAAACACTGAAGCTTTCTTT.

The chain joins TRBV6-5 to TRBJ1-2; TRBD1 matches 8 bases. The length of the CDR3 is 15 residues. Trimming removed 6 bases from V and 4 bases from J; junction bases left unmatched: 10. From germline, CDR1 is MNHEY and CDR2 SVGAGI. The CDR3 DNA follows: TGTGCCAGCAGCCATCCGGACAGGGCGGGCTATGGCTACACCTTC. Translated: CASSHPDRAGYGYTF.

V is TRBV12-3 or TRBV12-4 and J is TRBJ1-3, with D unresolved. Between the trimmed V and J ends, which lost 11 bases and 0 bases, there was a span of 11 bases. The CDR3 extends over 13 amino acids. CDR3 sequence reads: CALGRSSGNTIYF. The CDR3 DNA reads TGTGCCCTAGGCAGGTCCTCTGGAAACACCATATATTTT.

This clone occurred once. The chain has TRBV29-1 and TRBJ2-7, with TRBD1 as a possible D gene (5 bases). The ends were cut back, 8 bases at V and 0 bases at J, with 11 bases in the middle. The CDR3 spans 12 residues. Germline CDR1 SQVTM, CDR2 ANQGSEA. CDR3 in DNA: TGCAGCACAGACAGCCCCTCCTACGAGCAGTACGTC. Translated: CSTDSPSYEQYV.

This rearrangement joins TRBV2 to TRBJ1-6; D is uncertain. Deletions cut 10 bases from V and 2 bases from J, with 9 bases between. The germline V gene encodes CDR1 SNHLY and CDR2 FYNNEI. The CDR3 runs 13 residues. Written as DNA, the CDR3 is TGTGCCACCACAATTGCCTATAATTCACCCCTCCACTTT. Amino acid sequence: CATTIAYNSPLHF. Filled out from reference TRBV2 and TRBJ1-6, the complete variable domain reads EPEVTQTPSHQVTQMGQEVILRCVPISNHLYFYWYRQILGQKVEFLVSFYNNEISEKSEIFDDQFSVERPDGSNFTLKIRSTKLEDSAMYFCATTIAYNSPLHFGNGTRLTVT.

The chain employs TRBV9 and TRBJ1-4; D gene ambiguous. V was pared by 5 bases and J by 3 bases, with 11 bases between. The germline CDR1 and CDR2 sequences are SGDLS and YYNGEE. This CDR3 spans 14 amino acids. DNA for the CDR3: TGTGCCAGCAGTGGTCTCAGGTCTAATGAAAAACTGTTTTTT. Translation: CASSGLRSNEKLFF.

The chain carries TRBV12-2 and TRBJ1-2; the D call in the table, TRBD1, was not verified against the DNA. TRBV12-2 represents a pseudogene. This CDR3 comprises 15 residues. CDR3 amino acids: CASRSDRDTVKGYTF. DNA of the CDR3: TGTGCAAGTCGTTCCGACCGGGACACGGTGAAAGGCTACACCTTC.

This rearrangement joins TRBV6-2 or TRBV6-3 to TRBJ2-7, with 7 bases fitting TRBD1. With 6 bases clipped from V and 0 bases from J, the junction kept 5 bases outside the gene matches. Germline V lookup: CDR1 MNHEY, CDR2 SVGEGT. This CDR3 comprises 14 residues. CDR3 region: CASSKTGTSYEQYV. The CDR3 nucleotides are TGTGCCAGCAGCAAGACAGGGACCTCCTACGAGCAGTACGTC.

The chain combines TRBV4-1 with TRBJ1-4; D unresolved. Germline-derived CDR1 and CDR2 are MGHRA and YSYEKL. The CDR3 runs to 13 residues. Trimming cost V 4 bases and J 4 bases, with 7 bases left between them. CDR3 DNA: TGCGCCAGCAGCCCGACGGTTAATGAAAAACTGTTTTTT. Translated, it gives CASSPTVNEKLFF.

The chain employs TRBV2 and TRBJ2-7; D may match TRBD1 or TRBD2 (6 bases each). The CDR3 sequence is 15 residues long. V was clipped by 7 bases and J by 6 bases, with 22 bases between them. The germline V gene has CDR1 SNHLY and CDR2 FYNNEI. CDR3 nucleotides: TGTGCCAGCACCCCACGAGGGGGGACCCGAAGCGAGCAGTACTTC. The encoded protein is CASTPRGGTRSEQYF. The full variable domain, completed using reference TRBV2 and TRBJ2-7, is EPEVTQTPSHQVTQMGQEVILRCVPISNHLYFYWYRQILGQKVEFLVSFYNNEISEKSEIFDDQFSVERPDGSNFTLKIRSTKLEDSAMYFCASTPRGGTRSEQYFGPGTRLTVT.

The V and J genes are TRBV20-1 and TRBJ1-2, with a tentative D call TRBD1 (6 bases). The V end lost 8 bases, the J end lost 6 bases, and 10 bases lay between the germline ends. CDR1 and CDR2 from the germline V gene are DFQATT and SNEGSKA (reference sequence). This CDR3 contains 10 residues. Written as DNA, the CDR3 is TGCAGTTCAGGGGAAGATGGCTACACCTTC. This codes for CSSGEDGYTF.

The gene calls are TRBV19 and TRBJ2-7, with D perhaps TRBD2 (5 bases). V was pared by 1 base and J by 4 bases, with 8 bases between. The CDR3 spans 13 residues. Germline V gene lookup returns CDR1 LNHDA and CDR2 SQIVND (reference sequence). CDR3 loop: CASSIGRTYEQYF. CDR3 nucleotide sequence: TGTGCCAGTAGTATAGGGAGGACTTACGAGCAGTACTTC.